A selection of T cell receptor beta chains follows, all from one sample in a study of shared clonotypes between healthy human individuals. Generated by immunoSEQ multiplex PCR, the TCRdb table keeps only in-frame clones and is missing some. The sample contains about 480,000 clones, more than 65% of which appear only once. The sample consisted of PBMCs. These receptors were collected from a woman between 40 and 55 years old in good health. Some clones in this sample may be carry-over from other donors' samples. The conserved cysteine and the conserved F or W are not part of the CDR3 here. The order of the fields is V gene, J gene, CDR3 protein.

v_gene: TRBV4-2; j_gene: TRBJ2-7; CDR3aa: ASSQDRGGLAVTYEQY
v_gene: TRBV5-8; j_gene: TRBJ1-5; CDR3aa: ASSADRAHQPQH
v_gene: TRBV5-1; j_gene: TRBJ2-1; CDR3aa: ASSLGLAEGIYNEQF
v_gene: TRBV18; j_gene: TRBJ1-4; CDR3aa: ASSPNRGANEKLF
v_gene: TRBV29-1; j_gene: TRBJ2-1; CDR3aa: SVASGLALWGPGSYNEQF
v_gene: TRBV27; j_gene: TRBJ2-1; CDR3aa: ASSPIEL
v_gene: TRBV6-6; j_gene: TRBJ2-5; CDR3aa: ASSHPWETQY
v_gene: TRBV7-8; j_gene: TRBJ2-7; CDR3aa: ASSTTYEQY
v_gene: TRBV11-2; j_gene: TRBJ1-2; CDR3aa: ASSSFRARDGYT
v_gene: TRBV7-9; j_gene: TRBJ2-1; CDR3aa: ASSLVGRQGWANEQF
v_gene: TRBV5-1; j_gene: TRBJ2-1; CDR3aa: ASGGTGSYNEQF
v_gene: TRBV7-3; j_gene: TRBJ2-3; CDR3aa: ASSLSGDSGTDTQY
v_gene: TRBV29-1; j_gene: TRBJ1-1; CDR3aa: SGGTGRTEAF
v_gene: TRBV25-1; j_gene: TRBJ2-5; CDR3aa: ASSEQGRETQY
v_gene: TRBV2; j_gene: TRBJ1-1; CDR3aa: ASSVRQGDTEAF
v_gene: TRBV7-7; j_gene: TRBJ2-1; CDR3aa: ASSLQGSYNEQF
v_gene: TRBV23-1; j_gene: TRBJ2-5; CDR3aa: ASSQSGGTDKETQY
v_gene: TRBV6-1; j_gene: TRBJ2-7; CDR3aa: ASSEMTGSYEQY
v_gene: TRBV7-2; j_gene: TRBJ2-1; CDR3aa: ASSLAGTGAYNEQF
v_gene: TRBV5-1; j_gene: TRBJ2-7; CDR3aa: ASSVGDTQPYEQY
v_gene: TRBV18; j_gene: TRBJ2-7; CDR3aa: ASSPGVETYEQY
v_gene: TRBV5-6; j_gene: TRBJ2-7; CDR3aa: ASSFRLYEQY
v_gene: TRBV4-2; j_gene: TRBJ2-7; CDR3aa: ASSQAGLSYEQY
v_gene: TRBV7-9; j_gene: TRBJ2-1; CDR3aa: ASSPPGTSRFNEQF
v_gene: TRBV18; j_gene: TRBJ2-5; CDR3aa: ASSPGTDTGTQY
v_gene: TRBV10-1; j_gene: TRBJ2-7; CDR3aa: ASSDSSGTYEQY
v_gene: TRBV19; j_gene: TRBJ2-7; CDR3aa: ANYEQY
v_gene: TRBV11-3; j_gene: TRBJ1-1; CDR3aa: ASSLRTGRDTEAF
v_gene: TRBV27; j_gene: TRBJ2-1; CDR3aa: ASSLPGDSWQF
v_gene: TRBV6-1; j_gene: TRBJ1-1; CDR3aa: ASILREGNTEAF
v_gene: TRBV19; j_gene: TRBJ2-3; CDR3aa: ASTLAGVWTDTQY
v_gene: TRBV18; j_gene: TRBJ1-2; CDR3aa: ASSPPQGTHGYT
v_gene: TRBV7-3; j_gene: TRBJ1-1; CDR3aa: ASSLQTGINTEAF
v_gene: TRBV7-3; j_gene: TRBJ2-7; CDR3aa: ASSFDRQYEQY
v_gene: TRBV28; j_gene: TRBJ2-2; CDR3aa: ASSPNTGELF
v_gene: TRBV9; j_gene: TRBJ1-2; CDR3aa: ASSPSGTHTNYGYT
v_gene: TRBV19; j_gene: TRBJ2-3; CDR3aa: ASSIWAGVNTDTQY